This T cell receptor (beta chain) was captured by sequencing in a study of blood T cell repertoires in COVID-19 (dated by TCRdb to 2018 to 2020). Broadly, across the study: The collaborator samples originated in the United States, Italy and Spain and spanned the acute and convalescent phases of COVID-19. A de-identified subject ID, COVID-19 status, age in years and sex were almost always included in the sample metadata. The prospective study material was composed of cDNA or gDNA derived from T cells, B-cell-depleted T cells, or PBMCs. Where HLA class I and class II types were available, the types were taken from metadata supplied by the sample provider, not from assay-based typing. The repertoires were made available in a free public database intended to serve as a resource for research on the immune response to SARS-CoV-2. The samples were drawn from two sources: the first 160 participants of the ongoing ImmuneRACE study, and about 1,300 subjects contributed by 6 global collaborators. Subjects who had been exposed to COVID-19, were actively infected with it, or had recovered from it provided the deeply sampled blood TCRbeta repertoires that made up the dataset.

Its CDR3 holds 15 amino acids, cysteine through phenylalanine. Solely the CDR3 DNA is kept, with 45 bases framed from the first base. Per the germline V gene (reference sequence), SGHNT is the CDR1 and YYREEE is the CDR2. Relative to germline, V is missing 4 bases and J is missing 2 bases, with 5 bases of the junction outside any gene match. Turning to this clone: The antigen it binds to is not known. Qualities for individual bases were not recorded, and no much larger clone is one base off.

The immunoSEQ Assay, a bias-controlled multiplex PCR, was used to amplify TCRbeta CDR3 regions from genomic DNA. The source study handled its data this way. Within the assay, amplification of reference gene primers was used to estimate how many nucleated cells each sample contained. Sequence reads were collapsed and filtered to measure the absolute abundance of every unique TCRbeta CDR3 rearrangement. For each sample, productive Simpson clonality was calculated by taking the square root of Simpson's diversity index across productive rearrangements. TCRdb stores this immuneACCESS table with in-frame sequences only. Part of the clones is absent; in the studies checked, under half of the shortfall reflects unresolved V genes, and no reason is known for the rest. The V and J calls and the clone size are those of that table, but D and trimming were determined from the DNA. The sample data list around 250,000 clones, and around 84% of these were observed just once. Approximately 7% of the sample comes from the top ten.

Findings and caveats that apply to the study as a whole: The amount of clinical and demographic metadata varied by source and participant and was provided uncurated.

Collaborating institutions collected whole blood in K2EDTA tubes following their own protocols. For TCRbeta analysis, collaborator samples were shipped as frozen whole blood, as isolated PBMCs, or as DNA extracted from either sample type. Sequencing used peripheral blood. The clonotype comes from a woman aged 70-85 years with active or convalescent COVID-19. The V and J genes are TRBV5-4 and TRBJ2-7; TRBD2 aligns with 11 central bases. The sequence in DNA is TGTGCCAGCAGCCCCGGACTAGCGGGCGCCTACGAGCAGTACTTC. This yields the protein CASSPGLAGAYEQYF.